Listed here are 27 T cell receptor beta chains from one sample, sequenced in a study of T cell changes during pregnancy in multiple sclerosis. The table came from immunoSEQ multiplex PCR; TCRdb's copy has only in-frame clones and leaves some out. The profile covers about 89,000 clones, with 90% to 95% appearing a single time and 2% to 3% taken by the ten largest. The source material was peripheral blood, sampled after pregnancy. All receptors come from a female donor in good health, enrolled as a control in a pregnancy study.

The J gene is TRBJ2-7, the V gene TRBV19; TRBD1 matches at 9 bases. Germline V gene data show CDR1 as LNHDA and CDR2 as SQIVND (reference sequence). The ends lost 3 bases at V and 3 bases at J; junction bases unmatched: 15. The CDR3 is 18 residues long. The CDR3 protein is CASSISGSQGAALYEQYF. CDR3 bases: TGTGCCAGTAGTATCAGTGGATCACAGGGGGCCGCGCTCTACGAGCAGTACTTC. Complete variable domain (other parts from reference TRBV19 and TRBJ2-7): DGGITQSPKYLFRKEGQNVTLSCEQNLNHDAMYWYRQDPGQGLRLIYYSQIVNDFQKGDIAEGYSVSREKKESFPLTVTSAQKNPTAFYLCASSISGSQGAALYEQYFGPGTRLTVT.

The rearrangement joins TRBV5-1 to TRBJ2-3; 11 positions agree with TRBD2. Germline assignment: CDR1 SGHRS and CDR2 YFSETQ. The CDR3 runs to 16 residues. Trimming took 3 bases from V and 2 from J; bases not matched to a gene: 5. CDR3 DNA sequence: TGCGCCAGCAGCTGGGGACTAGCGGTATACACAGATACGCAGTATTTT. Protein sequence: CASSWGLAVYTDTQYF.

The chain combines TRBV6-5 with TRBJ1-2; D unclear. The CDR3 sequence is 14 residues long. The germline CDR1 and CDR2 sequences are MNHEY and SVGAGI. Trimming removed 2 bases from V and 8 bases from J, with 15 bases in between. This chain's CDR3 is CASSYVGEASGYTF. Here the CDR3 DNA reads TGTGCCAGCAGTTACGTTGGGGAGGCAAGCGGCTACACCTTC.

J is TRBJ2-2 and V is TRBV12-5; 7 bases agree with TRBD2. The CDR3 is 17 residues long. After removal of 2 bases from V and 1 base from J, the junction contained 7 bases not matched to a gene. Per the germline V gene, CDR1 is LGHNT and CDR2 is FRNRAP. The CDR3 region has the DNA TGTGCTAGTGGTTTGAGAGCGGGACTTCTGAACACCGGGGAGCTGTTTTTT. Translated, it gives CASGLRAGLLNTGELFF.

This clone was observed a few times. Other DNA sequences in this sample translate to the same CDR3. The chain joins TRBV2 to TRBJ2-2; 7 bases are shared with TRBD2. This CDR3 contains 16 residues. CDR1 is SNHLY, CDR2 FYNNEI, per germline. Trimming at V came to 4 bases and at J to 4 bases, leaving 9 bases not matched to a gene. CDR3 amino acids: CASSATPGLITGELFF. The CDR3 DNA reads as TGTGCCAGCAGTGCCACCCCGGGACTAATCACCGGGGAGCTGTTTTTT.

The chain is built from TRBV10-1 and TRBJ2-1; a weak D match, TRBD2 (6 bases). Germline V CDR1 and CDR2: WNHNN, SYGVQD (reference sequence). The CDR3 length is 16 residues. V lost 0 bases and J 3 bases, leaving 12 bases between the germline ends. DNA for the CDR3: TGCGCCAGCAGTGAGTCGGCCCGGGACTTCTACAATGAGCAGTTCTTC. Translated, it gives CASSESARDFYNEQFF.

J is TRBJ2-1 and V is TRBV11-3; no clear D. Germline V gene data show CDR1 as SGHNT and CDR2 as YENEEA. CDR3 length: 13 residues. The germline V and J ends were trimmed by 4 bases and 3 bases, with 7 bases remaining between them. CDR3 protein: CASSSTDYNEQFF. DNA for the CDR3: TGTGCCAGCAGCTCAACAGACTACAATGAGCAGTTCTTC.

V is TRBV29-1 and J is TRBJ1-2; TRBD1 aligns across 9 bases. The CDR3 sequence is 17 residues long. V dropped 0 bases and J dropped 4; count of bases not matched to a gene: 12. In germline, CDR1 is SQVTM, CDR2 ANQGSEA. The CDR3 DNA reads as TGCAGCGTTGAAGACCGACGACATCCGGGACAGGGCTATGGCTACACCTTC. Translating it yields CSVEDRRHPGQGYGYTF.

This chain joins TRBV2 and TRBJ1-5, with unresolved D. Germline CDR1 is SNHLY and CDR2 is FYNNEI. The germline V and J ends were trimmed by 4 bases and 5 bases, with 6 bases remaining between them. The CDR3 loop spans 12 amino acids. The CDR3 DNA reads TGTGCCAGCAGTGGAGCCTATCAGCCCCAGCATTTT. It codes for CASSGAYQPQHF.

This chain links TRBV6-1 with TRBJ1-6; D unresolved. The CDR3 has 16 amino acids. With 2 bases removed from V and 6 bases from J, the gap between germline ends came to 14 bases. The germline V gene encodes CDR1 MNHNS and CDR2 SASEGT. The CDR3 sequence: CASSETFTTPNSPLHF. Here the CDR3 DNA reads TGTGCCAGCAGTGAAACCTTCACTACTCCTAATTCACCCCTCCACTTT.

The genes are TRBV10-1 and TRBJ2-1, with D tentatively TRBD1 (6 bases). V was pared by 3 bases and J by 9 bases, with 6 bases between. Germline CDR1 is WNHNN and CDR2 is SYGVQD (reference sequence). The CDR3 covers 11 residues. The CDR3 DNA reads TGCGCCAGCAGTGAAGGGGGTGAGCAGTTCTTC. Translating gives CASSEGGEQFF.

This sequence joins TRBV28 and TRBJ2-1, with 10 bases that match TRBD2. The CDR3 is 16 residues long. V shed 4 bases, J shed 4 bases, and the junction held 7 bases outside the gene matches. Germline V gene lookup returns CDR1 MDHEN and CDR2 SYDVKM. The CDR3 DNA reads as TGTGCCAGCAGTTCCACGACTAGCGGGTCTTACAATGAGCAGTTCTTC. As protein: CASSSTTSGSYNEQFF.

CDR3: CASSLPLANEQFF. In DNA form, the CDR3 reads TGCGCCAGCAGCTTGCCCTTGGCCAATGAGCAGTTCTTC. This chain joins TRBV5-1 and TRBJ2-1; D unresolved. V lost 1 base and J 6 bases, leaving 8 bases between the germline ends. CDR1 and CDR2 (germline): SGHRS, YFSETQ. CDR3 length: 13 amino acids.

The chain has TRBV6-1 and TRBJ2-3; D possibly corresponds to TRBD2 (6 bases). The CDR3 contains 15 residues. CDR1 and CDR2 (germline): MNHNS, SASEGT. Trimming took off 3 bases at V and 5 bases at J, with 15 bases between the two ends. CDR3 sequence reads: CASSDQGPEGDTQYF. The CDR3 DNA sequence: TGTGCCAGCAGTGACCAGGGCCCGGAGGGAGATACGCAGTATTTT.

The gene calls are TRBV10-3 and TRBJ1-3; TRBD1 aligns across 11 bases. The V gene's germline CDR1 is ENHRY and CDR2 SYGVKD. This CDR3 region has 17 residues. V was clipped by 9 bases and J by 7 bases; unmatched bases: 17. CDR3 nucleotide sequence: TGTGCCATACGGGGACAGGGGGAGTCGTCGTCTCCGAACACCATATATTTT. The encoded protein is CAIRGQGESSSPNTIYF.

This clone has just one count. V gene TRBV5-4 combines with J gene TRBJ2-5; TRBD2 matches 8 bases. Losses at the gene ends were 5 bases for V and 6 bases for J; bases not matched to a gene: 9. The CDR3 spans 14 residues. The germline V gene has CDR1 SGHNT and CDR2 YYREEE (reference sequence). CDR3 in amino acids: CASSHGGAGQTQYF. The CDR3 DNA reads TGTGCCAGCAGTCACGGGGGGGCCGGGCAGACCCAGTACTTC.

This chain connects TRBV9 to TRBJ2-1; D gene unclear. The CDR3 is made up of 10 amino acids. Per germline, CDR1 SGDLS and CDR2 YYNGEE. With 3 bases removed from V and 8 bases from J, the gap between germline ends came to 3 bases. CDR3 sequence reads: CASSGDEQFF. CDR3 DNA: TGTGCCAGCAGCGGAGATGAGCAGTTCTTC.

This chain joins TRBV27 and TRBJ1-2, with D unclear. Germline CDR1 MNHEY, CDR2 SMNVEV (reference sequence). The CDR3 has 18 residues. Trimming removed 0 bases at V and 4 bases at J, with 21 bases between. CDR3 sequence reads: CASSLSKAGLKIPYGYTF. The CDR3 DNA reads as TGTGCCAGCAGTTTATCGAAGGCAGGACTAAAGATTCCCTATGGCTACACCTTC.

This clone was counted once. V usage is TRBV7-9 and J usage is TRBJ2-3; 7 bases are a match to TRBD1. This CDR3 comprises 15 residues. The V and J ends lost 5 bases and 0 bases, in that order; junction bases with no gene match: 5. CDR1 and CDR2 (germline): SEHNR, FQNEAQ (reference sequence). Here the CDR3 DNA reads TGTGCCAGCAGCCAGGGGGAAGGTAGCACAGATACGCAGTATTTT. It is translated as CASSQGEGSTDTQYF.

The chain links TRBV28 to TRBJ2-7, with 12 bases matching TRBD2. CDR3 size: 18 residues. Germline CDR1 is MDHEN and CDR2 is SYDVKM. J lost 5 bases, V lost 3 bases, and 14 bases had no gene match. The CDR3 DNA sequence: TGTGCCAGCAGTTTCCGTGGGCTAGCGGGAGGGAGGGTGGACGAGCAGTACTTC. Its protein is CASSFRGLAGGRVDEQYF.

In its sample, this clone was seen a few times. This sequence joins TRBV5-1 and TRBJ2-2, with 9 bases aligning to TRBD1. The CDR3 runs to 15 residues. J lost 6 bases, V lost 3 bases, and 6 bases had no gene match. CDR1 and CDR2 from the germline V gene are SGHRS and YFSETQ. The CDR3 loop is CASSYRGPTPGELFF. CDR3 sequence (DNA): TGCGCCAGCAGCTACAGGGGGCCCACCCCCGGGGAGCTGTTTTTT.

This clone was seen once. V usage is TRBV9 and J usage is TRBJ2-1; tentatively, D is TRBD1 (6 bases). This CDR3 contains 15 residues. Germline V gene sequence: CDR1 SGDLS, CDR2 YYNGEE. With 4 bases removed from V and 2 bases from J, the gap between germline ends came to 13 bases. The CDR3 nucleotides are TGTGCCAGCAGCCGGGACATCAGCACCTACAATGAGCAGTTCTTC. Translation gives CASSRDISTYNEQFF. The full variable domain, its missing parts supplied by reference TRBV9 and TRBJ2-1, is DSGVTQTPKHLITATGQRVTLRCSPRSGDLSVYWYQQSLDQGLQFLIQYYNGEERAKGNILERFSAQQFPDLHSELNLSSLELGDSALYFCASSRDISTYNEQFFGPGTRLTVL.

CDR3 DNA sequence: TGTGCCAGCAGCCAAGAGCGGGGGGGCGGCGATGAGCAGTTCTTC. Amino acids: CASSQERGGGDEQFF. The rearrangement uses TRBV4-2 and TRBJ2-1, with TRBD2 identical over 9 bases. CDR1 is LGHNA, CDR2 YNFKEQ, per germline. The CDR3 extends over 15 amino acids. J lost 8 bases, V lost 0 bases, and 5 bases had no gene match.

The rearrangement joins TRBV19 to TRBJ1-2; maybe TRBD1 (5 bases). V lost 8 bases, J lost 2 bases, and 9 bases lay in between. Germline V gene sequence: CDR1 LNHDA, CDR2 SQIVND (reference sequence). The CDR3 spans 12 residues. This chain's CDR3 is CASVGGNYGYTF. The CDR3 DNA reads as TGTGCCAGTGTCGGGGGGAACTATGGCTACACCTTC.

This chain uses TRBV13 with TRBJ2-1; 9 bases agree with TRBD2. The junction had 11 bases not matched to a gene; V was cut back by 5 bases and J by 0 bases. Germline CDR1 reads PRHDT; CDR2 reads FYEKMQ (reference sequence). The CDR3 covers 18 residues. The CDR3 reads CASSPEGLAVSSYNEQFF. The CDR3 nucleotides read TGTGCCAGCAGCCCGGAGGGACTAGCCGTCTCCTCCTACAATGAGCAGTTCTTC.

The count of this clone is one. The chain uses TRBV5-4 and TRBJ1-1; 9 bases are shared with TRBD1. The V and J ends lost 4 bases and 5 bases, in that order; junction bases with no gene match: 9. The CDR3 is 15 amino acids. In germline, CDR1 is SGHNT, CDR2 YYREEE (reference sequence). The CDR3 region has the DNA TGTGCCAGCAGCCGGACAGGGGCAGGGGTGACTGAAGCTTTCTTT. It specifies CASSRTGAGVTEAFF.

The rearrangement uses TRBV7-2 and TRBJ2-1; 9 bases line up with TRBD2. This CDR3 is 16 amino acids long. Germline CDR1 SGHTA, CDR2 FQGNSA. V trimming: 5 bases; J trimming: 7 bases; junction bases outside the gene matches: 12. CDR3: CASSPDRLAGRNEQFF. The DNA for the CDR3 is TGTGCCAGCAGCCCCGACCGGCTAGCGGGACGGAATGAGCAGTTCTTC.